This T cell receptor beta chain derives from a study of T-cell reconstitution after alpha-beta-depleted transplantation in children. Study results and limitations: T-cell numbers and diversity, one year after transplant, stemmed largely from T cells that were newly produced.

This clonotype was observed at least ten times. Antigen specificity is unknown. CDR3 length equals 15 residues. Trimming took 6 bases from V and 6 from J, leaving 20 bases between them. Germline V gene data show CDR1 as MRHNA and CDR2 as SNTAGT. The TCRbeta library was prepared with unique molecular identifiers. TCRdb reprocessed the PCR reads with MiXCR, giving one entry per CDR3 protein. The sample holds 400,000 to 450,000 distinct CDR3 sequences, roughly two fifths seen once. The chain links TRBV6-4 to TRBJ1-2, with D tentatively TRBD1 (5 bases). This receptor was obtained from a girl aged 2-15 years with aplastic anemia, due to receive a stem cell transplant. This specimen consisted of PBMCs, obtained before TCRalphabeta/CD19-depleted stem cell transplant. This chain's CDR3 is CASSLIGAREDGYTF. DNA of the CDR3: TGTGCCAGCAGCCTCATTGGGGCGCGGGAAGATGGCTACACCTTC.